This T cell receptor (beta chain) was captured in a study of blood T cell repertoires in COVID-19. Background on the study: T cells, B-cell-depleted T cells, or PBMCs provided the cDNA or gDNA that served as material.

Methods used by the authors: Using reference gene primer amplification, nucleated cell counts were estimated. TCRdb's copy holds only in-frame clones and misses some; the assay was immunoSEQ multiplex PCR. V and J calls and clone size are given by that table; D and trimming were obtained from the DNA. Among 260,000 or so clones listed, 85% were seen once. Clinical history as reported by participants underpinned cohort assignment. The study counted Cohort 3 donors as recovered given two negative PCRs, clearance, or symptom resolution. Specimen: PBMCs or T cells enriched from blood (not recorded which). This receptor was identified in a woman aged 45-59 years who had recovered from COVID-19.

The CDR3 coding sequence is TGTGCCAGCAGTGAAAGGCCCGGGACAGGGGTTGAAAAACTGTTTTTT. Amino acids: CASSERPGTGVEKLFF. The gene calls are TRBV6-1 and TRBJ1-4; 10 bases agree with TRBD1. Per the germline V gene, CDR1 is MNHNS and CDR2 is SASEGT. This CDR3 has 16 residues. Trimming cost V 2 bases and J 7 bases; bases outside gene matches: 7.